These T cell receptor beta chains were read from a single sample in a study of control samples from healthy donors and cancer patients. Repertoires were generated with immunoSEQ multiplex PCR, while TCRdb's copy carries only in-frame clones and drops some. The sample contains 70,000 to 95,000 clones, roughly 93% of which appear only once. The sequenced material came from PBMCs. The source of these receptors is a woman in her thirties or forties with lung cancer. Both conserved end residues are part of each CDR3. The order of the fields is J gene, D gene, V gene, clone size, CDR3 protein, CDR3 DNA. A D gene is named only where the DNA matches it firmly. Size is stated for part of the rows, as once, few or many counts, or as a class when the clone is expanded.

j_gene: TRBJ1-1
d_gene: .
v_gene: TRBV21-1
abundance: .
CDR3aa: CASSRPLSIGMGTEAFF
CDR3nt: TGTGCCAGCAGCAGGCCGCTTTCTATAGGGATGGGGACTGAAGCTTTCTTT

j_gene: TRBJ2-2
d_gene: TRBD1
v_gene: TRBV4-1
abundance: few
CDR3aa: CASSYGQGAAGELFF
CDR3nt: TGCGCCAGCAGCTACGGACAGGGGGCAGCCGGGGAGCTGTTTTTT

j_gene: TRBJ1-2
d_gene: TRBD1
v_gene: TRBV2
abundance: .
CDR3aa: CASSAATGANYGYTF
CDR3nt: TGTGCCAGCAGTGCCGCCACAGGGGCTAACTATGGCTACACCTTC

j_gene: TRBJ1-6
d_gene: .
v_gene: TRBV3-1/TRBV3-2
abundance: .
CDR3aa: CASSQKGAGSVRRYSPLHF
CDR3nt: TGTGCCAGCAGCCAAAAAGGGGCAGGGTCAGTACGGAGGTATTCACCCCTCCACTTT

j_gene: TRBJ2-7
d_gene: .
v_gene: TRBV28
abundance: .
CDR3aa: CASSRTPYEQYF
CDR3nt: TGTGCCAGCAGTCGGACACCCTACGAGCAGTACTTC

j_gene: TRBJ1-1
d_gene: TRBD1
v_gene: TRBV4-2
abundance: once
CDR3aa: CASSQVFRTGEREAFF
CDR3nt: TGTGCCAGCAGCCAAGTGTTTAGGACAGGTGAGCGTGAAGCTTTCTTT

j_gene: TRBJ1-2
d_gene: .
v_gene: TRBV5-1
abundance: few
CDR3aa: CASSLEDMGLYGYTF
CDR3nt: TGCGCCAGCAGCTTGGAGGACATGGGTCTCTATGGCTACACCTTC

j_gene: TRBJ1-5
d_gene: .
v_gene: TRBV7-2
abundance: .
CDR3aa: CASSLDRNQPQHF
CDR3nt: TGTGCCAGCAGCTTGGACAGAAATCAGCCCCAGCATTTT

j_gene: TRBJ2-7
d_gene: .
v_gene: TRBV27
abundance: .
CDR3aa: CASSRGDSSYEQYF
CDR3nt: TGTGCCAGCAGTCGGGGCGACAGCTCCTACGAGCAGTACTTC

j_gene: TRBJ2-7
d_gene: .
v_gene: TRBV28
abundance: .
CDR3aa: CASSLGRPTYEQYF
CDR3nt: TGTGCCAGCAGTTTAGGACGTCCGACCTACGAGCAGTACTTC